The entry that follows covers one T cell receptor (beta chain) sequence. Antigen unknown. The J segment lost 4 bases and the V segment lost 3 bases, leaving 14 bases of the junction unmatched. The CDR3 is made up of 17 amino acids. The germline CDR1 and CDR2 sequences are LNHDA and SQIVND (reference sequence). The data are from a study of T cell repertoires in cytomegalovirus infection. Findings and limits, study-wide: In two of eight donors, the top clonotype was HLA-C-restricted CMV-specific. Identification of carriers of CMV plus the relevant HLA was performed using cumulative public TCR beta family frequency.

MiXCR, applied by TCRdb to the reads, yields one record per CDR3 protein. The table includes about 740,000 distinct CDR3 sequences, less than 40% detected once. The chain recombines TRBV19 with TRBJ1-2; 7 nucleotides match TRBD1. The sequenced sample consisted of PBMCs. This receptor was identified in a human donor in good health (CMV status not recorded). Some clones in this sample may be carry-over from other donors' samples. The CDR3 loop is CASSIRTGRLVSYGYTF. The CDR3 coding sequence is TGTGCCAGTAGTATCCGGACAGGACGGTTAGTAAGCTATGGCTACACCTTC.